The rows below give T cell receptor beta chains drawn from one sample of a study of T-cell memory formation after mild COVID-19. One entry per CDR3 protein results from TCRdb running MiXCR on the 5' RACE reads. This sample has around 430,000 distinct CDR3 sequences; about 16% occur once, and the top ten carry 20% to 25%. Sequencing was performed on PBMCs or a T cell subset sorted from them (not recorded which). The receptors derive from a young man who had mild COVID-19 (a few samples of this study predate the infection). Cell type and time point are not known. The CDR3 runs from the conserved cysteine through the conserved F or W. Fields, in order: V gene, D gene, J gene, clone size, CDR3 DNA, CDR3 protein. A D gene is named only where the DNA matches it firmly. Only part of the rows carry a size: once, few, many, or a class if the clone is expanded.

V gene: TRBV29-1
D gene: .
J gene: TRBJ1-1
clone size: .
CDR3 DNA: TGCAGCGTTGAAGTGAGGGGAAAGGGAACTGAAGCTTTCTTT
CDR3 protein: CSVEVRGKGTEAFF

V gene: TRBV2
D gene: .
J gene: TRBJ1-1
clone size: few
CDR3 DNA: TGTGCCAGCAGTCCTTCAAACGGTCTCGGAGCTTTCTTT
CDR3 protein: CASSPSNGLGAFF

V gene: TRBV3-1
D gene: .
J gene: TRBJ2-2
clone size: few
CDR3 DNA: TGTGCCACCCAGCGGGTCGGGGAGCTGTTTTTT
CDR3 protein: CATQRVGELFF

V gene: TRBV7-6
D gene: .
J gene: TRBJ2-3
clone size: few
CDR3 DNA: TGTGCCAGCAGCTTCGGACCAAGGTCGGATACGCAGTATTTT
CDR3 protein: CASSFGPRSDTQYF

V gene: TRBV10-3
D gene: .
J gene: TRBJ2-1
clone size: .
CDR3 DNA: TGTGCCATCAGAGGGGGAAGCCTTGACAATGAGCAGTTCTTC
CDR3 protein: CAIRGGSLDNEQFF

V gene: TRBV12-3/TRBV12-4
D gene: TRBD1
J gene: TRBJ1-2
clone size: few
CDR3 DNA: TGTGCCAGCAGTCTACGACAGGGGGCCGGCTACACCTTC
CDR3 protein: CASSLRQGAGYTF

V gene: TRBV6-2/TRBV6-3
D gene: .
J gene: TRBJ2-1
clone size: .
CDR3 DNA: TGTGCCAGCATCCCCGCGACAGGCCCTAATGAGCAGTTCTTC
CDR3 protein: CASIPATGPNEQFF

V gene: TRBV5-1
D gene: .
J gene: TRBJ2-2
clone size: few
CDR3 DNA: TGCGCCAGCCTTGTGGGTACGAACACCGGGGAGCTGTTTTTT
CDR3 protein: CASLVGTNTGELFF

V gene: TRBV6-2/TRBV6-3
D gene: .
J gene: TRBJ2-7
clone size: many
CDR3 DNA: TGTGCCAGCACCCCGAGGACAGTATCCGAGCAGTACTTC
CDR3 protein: CASTPRTVSEQYF

V gene: TRBV7-9
D gene: .
J gene: TRBJ1-1
clone size: .
CDR3 DNA: TGTGCCAGCAGCTTCCAGACTGTGAACACTGAAGCTTTCTTT
CDR3 protein: CASSFQTVNTEAFF